This T cell receptor (beta chain) was found in a study of T cell responses to AZD1222 COVID-19 vaccine. Study-wide points: Dominant at 160-218 and 743-854, vaccine-associated CD4 TCRs also spanned spike. Baseline seropositivity occurred in only six AZD1222 recipients. Donors skewed white British and female; clonal diversity was possibly underestimated. A reported finding is that nearly half of spike-specific TCRs target unmutated variant regions.

Trimming took off 2 bases at V and 1 base at J, with 11 bases between the two ends. This CDR3 contains 15 residues. Germline CDR1 and CDR2: MNHEY and SVGAGI. Only in-frame clones appear in the TCRdb table, and some are missing; sequencing was by immunoSEQ multiplex PCR. In the table there are roughly 150,000 clones, about 90% of which are singletons. As to this clone: Its antigen is as yet unknown.

The source was peripheral blood, collected on day 0 of AZD1222 vaccination. V and J are TRBV6-5 and TRBJ1-1; possible D gene TRBD1, 6 bases. The source is an adult in good health. The CDR3 nucleotides read TGTGCCAGCAGTTACGCAGGGGACGAGAACACTGAAGCTTTCTTT. Translated: CASSYAGDENTEAFF.